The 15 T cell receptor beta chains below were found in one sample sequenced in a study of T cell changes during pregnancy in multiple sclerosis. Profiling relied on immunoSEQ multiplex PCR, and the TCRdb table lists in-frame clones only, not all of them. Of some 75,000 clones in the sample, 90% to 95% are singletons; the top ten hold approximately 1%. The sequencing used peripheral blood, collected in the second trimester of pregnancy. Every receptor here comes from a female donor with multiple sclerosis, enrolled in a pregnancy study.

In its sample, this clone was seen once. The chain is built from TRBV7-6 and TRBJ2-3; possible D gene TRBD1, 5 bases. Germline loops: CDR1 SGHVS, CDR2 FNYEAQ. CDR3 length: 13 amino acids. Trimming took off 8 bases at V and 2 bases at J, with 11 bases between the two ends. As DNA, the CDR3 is TGTGCCAGCGGGGCGGAAATCACAGATACGCAGTATTTT. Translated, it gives CASGAEITDTQYF.

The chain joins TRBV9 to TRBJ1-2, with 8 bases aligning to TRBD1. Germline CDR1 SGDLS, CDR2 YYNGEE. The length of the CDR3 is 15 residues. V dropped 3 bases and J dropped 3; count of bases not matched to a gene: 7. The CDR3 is CASSEWTGPHYGYTF. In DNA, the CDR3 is TGTGCCAGCAGCGAGTGGACAGGGCCTCACTATGGCTACACCTTC. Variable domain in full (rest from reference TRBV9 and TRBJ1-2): DSGVTQTPKHLITATGQRVTLRCSPRSGDLSVYWYQQSLDQGLQFLIQYYNGEERAKGNILERFSAQQFPDLHSELNLSSLELGDSALYFCASSEWTGPHYGYTFGSGTRLTVV.

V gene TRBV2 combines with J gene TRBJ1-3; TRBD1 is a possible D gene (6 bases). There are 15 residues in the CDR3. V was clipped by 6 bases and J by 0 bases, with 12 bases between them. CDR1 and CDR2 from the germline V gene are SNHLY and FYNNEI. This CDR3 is CASRITGTSGNTIYF. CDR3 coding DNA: TGTGCCAGCAGGATCACAGGGACCTCTGGAAACACCATATATTTT.

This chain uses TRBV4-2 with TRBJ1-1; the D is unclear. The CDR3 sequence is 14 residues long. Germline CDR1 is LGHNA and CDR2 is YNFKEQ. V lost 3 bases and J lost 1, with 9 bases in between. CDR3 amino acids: CASSQGSRNTEAFF. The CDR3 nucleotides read TGTGCCAGCAGCCAGGGCAGCCGGAACACTGAAGCTTTCTTT.

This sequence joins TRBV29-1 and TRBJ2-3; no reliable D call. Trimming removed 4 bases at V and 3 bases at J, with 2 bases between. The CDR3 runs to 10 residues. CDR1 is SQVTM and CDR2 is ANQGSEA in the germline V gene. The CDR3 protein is CSVATDTQYF. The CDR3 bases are TGCAGCGTTGCAACAGATACGCAGTATTTT.

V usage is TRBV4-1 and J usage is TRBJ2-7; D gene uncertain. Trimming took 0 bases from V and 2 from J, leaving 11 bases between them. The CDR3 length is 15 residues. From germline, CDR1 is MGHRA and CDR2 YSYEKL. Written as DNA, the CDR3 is TGCGCCAGCAGCCAAGATCAGGTATTCCCCTACGAGCAGTACTTC. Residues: CASSQDQVFPYEQYF.

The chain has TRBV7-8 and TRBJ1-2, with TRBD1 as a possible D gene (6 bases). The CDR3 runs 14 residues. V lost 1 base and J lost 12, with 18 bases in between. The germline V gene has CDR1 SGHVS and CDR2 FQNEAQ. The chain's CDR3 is CASSLDRTVMANTF. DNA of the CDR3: TGTGCCAGCAGCTTAGATAGGACAGTTATGGCTAACACCTTC.

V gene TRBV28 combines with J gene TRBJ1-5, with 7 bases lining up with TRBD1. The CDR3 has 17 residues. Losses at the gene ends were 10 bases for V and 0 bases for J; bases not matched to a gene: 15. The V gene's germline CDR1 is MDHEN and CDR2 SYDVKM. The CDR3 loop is CAITGLGTVYSNQPQHF. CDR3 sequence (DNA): TGTGCCATTACGGGGCTTGGGACAGTATATAGCAATCAGCCCCAGCATTTT.

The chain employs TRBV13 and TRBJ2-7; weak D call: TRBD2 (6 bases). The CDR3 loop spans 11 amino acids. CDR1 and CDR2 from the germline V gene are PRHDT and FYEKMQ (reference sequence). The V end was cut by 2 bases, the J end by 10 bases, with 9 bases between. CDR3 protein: CASSLTGEQYF. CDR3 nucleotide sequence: TGTGCCAGCAGCTTAACGGGGGAACAGTACTTC.

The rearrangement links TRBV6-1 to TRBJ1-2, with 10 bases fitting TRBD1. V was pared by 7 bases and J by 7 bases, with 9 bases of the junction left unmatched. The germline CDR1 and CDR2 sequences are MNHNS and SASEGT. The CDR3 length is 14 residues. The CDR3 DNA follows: TGTGCCAGCATAGACAGGGGGCGCAGGAGTGGCTACACCTTC. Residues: CASIDRGRRSGYTF.

CDR3 nucleotides: TGCAGCGTTGACAGCGCGAATCCGCAGTATTTT. It is translated as CSVDSANPQYF. V gene TRBV29-1 combines with J gene TRBJ2-3, with D hard to call. The V gene's germline CDR1 is SQVTM and CDR2 ANQGSEA. The CDR3 consists of 11 residues. V shed 3 bases and J shed 10 bases, with 11 bases lying between them.

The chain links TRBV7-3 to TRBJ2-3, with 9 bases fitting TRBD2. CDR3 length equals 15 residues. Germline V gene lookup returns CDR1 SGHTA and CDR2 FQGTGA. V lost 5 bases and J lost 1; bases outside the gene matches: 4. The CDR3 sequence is CASSGLASRTDTQYF. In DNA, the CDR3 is TGTGCCAGCAGCGGACTAGCGTCCCGCACAGATACGCAGTATTTT.

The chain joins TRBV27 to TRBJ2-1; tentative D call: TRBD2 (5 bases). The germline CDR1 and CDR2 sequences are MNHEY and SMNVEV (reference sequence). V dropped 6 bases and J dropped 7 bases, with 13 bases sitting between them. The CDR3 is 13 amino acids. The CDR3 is CASRKTSTNEQFF. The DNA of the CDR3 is TGTGCCAGCAGGAAAACTAGTACGAATGAGCAGTTCTTC.

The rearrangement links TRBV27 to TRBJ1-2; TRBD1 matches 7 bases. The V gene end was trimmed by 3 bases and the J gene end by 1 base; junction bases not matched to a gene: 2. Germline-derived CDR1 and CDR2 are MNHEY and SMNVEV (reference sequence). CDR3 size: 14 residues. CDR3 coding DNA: TGTGCCAGCAGTTTTCAGGGGGGTAACTATGGCTACACCTTC. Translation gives CASSFQGGNYGYTF.

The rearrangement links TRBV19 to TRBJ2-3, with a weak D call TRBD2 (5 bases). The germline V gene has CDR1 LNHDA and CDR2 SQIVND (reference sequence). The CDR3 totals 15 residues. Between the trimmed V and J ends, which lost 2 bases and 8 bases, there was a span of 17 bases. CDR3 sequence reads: CASSIPAEVRGTQYF. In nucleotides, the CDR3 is TGTGCCAGTAGTATACCGGCGGAGGTCCGGGGTACGCAGTATTTT.